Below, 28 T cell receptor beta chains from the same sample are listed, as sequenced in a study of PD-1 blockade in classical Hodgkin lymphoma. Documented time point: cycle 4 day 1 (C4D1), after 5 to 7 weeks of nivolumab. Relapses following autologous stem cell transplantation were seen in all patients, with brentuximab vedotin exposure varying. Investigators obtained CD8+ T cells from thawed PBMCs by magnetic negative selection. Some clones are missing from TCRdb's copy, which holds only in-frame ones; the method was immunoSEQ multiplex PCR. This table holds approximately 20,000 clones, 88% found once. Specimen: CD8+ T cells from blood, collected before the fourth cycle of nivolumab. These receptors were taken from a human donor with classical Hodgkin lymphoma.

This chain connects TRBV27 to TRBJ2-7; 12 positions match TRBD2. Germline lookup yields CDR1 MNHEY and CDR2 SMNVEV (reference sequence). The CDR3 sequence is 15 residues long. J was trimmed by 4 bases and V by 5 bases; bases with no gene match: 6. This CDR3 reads CASSGSGTSGYEQYF. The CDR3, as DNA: TGTGCCAGCAGTGGCTCCGGGACTAGCGGGTACGAGCAGTACTTC.

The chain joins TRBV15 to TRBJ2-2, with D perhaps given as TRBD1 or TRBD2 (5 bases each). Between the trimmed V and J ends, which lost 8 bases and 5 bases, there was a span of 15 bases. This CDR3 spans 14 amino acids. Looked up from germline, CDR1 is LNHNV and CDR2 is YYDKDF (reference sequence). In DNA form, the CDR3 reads TGTGCCACCTCCGCCGGGACCCGGACCGGGGAGCTGTTTTTT. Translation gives CATSAGTRTGELFF.

The CDR3 coding sequence is TGTGCCAGCAGTTACGGGCTAGCGGGAGATCGAGAGACCCAGTACTTC. Protein: CASSYGLAGDRETQYF. The chain couples TRBV6-5 to TRBJ2-5; 10 positions agree with TRBD2. The V segment lost 2 bases and the J segment 4 bases; nucleotides outside the gene matches: 7. CDR1 and CDR2 from the germline V gene are MNHEY and SVGAGI. The CDR3 is 16 amino acids.

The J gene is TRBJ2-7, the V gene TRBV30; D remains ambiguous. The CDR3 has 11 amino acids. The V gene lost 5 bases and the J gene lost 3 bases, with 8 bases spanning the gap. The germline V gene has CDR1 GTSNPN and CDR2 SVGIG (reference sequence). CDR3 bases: TGTGCCTGGGCGGACGGCTACGAGCAGTACTTC. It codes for CAWADGYEQYF.

This chain's CDR3 is CASSLSHLGPDTQYF. DNA for the CDR3: TGTGCCAGCAGCCTCTCCCACCTGGGGCCAGATACGCAGTATTTT. The chain uses TRBV7-2 and TRBJ2-3; maybe TRBD1 (5 bases). Between the trimmed V and J ends, which lost 5 bases and 4 bases, there was a span of 16 bases. The length of the CDR3 is 15 residues. From germline, CDR1 is SGHTA and CDR2 FQGNSA.

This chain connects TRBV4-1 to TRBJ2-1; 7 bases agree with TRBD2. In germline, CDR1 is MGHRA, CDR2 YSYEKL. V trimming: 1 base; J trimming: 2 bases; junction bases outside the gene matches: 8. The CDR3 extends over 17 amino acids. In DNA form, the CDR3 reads TGCGCCAGCAGCCAAGGGTCGGGACTACGGACCTACAATGAGCAGTTCTTC. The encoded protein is CASSQGSGLRTYNEQFF.

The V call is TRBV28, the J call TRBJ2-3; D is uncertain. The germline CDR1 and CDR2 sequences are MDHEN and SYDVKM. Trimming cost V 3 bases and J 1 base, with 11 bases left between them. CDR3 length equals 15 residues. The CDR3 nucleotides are TGTGCCAGCAGTTTGGTCTTTTCCCGCACAGATACGCAGTATTTT. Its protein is CASSLVFSRTDTQYF.

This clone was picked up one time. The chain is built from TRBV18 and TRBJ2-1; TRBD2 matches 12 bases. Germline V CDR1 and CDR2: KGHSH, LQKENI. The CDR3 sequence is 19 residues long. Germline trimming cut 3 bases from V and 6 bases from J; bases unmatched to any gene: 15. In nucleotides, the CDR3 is TGTGCCAGCTCACCTAGGTCCCCTAGCGGGAGGGCCCCCACCAATGAGCAGTTCTTC. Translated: CASSPRSPSGRAPTNEQFF.

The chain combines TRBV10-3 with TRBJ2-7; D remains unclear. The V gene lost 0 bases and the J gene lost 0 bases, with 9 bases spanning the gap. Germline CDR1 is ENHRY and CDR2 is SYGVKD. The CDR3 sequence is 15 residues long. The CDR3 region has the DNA TGTGCCATCAGTGAGTCGATAAAAGTCTCCTACGAGCAGTACTTC. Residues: CAISESIKVSYEQYF.

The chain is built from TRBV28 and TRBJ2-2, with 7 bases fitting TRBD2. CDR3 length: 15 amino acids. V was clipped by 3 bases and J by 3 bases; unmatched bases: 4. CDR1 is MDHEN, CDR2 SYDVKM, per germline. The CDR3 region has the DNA TGTGCCAGCAGTTTGAAGCGGGAAGACACCGGGGAGCTGTTTTTT. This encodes CASSLKREDTGELFF. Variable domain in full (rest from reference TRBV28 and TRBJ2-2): DVKVTQSSRYLVKRTGEKVFLECVQDMDHENMFWYRQDPGLGLRLIYFSYDVKMKEKGDIPEGYSVSREKKERFSLILESASTNQTSMYLCASSLKREDTGELFFGEGSRLTVL.

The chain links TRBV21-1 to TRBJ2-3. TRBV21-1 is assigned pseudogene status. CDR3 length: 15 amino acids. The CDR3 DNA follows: TGTGCCAGCAGCAAAGTGGGGGTAATGACAGATACGCAGTATTTT. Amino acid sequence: CASSKVGVMTDTQYF.

Here the CDR3 reads CASGDGQGGEKLFF. In nucleotides, the CDR3 is TGTGCCAGTGGAGATGGACAGGGCGGCGAAAAACTGTTTTTT. The chain combines TRBV19 with TRBJ1-4, with 8 bases matching TRBD1. This CDR3 is built from 14 residues. J lost 8 bases, V lost 8 bases, and 10 bases had no gene match. Germline V lookup: CDR1 LNHDA, CDR2 SQIVND (reference sequence).

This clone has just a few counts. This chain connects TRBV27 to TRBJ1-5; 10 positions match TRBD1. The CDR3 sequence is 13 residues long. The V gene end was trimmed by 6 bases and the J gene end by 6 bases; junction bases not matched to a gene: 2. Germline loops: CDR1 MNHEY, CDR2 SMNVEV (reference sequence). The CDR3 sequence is CASSGTGAQPQHF. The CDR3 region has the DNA TGTGCCAGCAGCGGGACAGGGGCTCAGCCCCAGCATTTT.

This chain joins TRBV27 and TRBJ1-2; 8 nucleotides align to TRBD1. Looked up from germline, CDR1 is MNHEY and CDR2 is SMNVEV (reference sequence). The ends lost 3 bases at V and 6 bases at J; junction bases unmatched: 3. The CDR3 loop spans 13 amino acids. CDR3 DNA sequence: TGTGCCAGCAGTTTTGCAGGGGGCAATGGCTACACCTTC. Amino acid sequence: CASSFAGGNGYTF.

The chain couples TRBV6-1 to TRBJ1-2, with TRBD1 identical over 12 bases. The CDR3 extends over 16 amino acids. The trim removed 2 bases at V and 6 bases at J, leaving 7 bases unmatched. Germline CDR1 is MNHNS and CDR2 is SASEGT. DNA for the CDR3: TGTGCCAGCAGTGAAACGGGACAGGGGGCAAGGGATGGCTACACCTTC. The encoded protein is CASSETGQGARDGYTF.

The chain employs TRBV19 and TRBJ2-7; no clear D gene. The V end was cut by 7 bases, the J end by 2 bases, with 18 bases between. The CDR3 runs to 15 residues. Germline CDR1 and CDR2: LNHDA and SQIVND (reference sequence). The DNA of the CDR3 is TGTGCCAGTACCCCGACGAGATCCATGACCTACGAGCAGTACTTC. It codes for CASTPTRSMTYEQYF.

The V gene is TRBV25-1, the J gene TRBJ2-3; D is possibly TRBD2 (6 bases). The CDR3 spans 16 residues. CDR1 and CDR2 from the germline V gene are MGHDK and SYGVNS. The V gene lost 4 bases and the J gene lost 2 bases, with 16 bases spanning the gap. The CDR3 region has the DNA TGTGCCAGCAGTGGTGGTAGCGGAGAGAACACAGATACGCAGTATTTT. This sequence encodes CASSGGSGENTDTQYF. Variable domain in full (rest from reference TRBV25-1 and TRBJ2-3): EADIYQTPRYLVIGTGKKITLECSQTMGHDKMYWYQQDPGMELHLIHYSYGVNSTEKGDLSSESTVSRIRTEHFPLTLESARPSHTSQYLCASSGGSGENTDTQYFGPGTRLTVL.

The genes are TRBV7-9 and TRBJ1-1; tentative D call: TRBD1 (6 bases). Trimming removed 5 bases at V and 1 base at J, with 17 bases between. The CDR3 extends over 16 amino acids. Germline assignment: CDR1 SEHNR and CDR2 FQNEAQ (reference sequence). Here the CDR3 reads CASSPGEGERNTEAFF. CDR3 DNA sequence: TGTGCCAGCAGCCCCGGCGAGGGGGAAAGGAACACTGAAGCTTTCTTT. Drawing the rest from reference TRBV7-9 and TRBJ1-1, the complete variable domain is DTGVSQNPRHKITKRGQNVTFRCDPISEHNRLYWYRQTLGQGPEFLTYFQNEAQLEKSRLLSDRFSAERPKGSFSTLEIQRTEQGDSAMYLCASSPGEGERNTEAFFGQGTRLTVV.

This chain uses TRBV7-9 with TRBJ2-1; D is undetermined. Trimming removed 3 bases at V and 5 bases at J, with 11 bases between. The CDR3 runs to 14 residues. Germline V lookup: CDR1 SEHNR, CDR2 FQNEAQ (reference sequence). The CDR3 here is CASSFGPNNNEQFF. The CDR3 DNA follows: TGTGCCAGCAGCTTTGGGCCCAACAACAATGAGCAGTTCTTC.

The CDR3 nucleotides read TGTGCCAGCAGTTTTAGGACTAGCGGAAAGCTCACAGATACGCAGTATTTT. This translates into CASSFRTSGKLTDTQYF. The chain is built from TRBV28 and TRBJ2-3; 10 bases match TRBD2. The CDR3 has 17 residues. Losses at the gene ends were 3 bases for V and 2 bases for J; bases not matched to a gene: 8. The germline V gene has CDR1 MDHEN and CDR2 SYDVKM.

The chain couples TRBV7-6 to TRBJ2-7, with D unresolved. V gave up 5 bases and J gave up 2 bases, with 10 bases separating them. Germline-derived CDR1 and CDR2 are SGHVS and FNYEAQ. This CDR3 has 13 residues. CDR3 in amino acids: CASSLDKAYEQYF. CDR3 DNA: TGTGCCAGCAGCCTCGATAAAGCCTACGAGCAGTACTTC.

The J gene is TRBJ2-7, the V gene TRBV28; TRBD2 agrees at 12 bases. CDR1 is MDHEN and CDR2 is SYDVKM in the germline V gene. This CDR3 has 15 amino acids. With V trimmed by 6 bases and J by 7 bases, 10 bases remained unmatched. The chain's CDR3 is CASSGPGLAGREQYF. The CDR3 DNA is TGTGCCAGCAGCGGTCCGGGACTAGCGGGCCGAGAGCAGTACTTC.

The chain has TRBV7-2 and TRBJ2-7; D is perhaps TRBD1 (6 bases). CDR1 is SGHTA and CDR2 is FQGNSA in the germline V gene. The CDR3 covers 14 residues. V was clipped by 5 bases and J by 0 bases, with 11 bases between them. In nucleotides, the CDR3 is TGTGCCAGCAGCCCACAGGGATTCTCCTACGAGCAGTACTTC. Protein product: CASSPQGFSYEQYF.

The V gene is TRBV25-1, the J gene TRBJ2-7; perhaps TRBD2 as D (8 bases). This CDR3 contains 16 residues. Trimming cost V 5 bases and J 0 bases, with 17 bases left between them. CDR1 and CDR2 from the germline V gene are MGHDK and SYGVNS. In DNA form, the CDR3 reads TGTGCCAGCAGTCCGAGGGGGCGGGAGGTCTCCTACGAGCAGTACTTC. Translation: CASSPRGREVSYEQYF.

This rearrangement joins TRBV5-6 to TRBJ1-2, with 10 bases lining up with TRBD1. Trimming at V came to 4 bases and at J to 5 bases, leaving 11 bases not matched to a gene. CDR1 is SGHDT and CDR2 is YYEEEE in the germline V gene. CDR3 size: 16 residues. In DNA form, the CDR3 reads TGTGCCAGCAGCACAGCCGGGACAGGGGCAGAGTATGGCTACACCTTC. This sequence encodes CASSTAGTGAEYGYTF.

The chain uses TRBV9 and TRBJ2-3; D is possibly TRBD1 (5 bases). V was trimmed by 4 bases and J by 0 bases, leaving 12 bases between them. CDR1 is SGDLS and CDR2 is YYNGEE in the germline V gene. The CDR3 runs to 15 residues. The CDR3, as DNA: TGTGCCAGCAGCCCAGGACAATTTAGCACAGATACGCAGTATTTT. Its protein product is CASSPGQFSTDTQYF.

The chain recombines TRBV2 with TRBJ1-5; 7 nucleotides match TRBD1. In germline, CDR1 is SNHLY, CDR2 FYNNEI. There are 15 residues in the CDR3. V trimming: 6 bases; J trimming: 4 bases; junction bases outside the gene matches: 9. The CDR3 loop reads CASRRQGGGNQPQHF. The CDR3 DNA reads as TGTGCCAGCAGAAGACAGGGTGGGGGGAATCAGCCCCAGCATTTT.

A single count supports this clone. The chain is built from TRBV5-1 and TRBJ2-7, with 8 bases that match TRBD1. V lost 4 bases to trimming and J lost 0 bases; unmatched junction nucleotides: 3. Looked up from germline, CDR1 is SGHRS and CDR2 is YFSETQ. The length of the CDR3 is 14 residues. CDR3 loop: CASSTGQGSYEQYF. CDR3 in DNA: TGCGCCAGCAGCACCGGACAGGGCTCCTACGAGCAGTACTTC.